The 21 T cell receptor beta chains presented below share a single source sample, sequenced in a study of T cell responses to AZD1222 COVID-19 vaccine. Clones were read by immunoSEQ multiplex PCR, and TCRdb kept only the in-frame ones, dropping some. Among about 120,000 clones, more than 80% were seen once, and the ten largest hold approximately 3.1%. The input for sequencing was peripheral blood, taken on day 0 of AZD1222 vaccination. The receptors were sampled from an adult in good health.

The gene calls are TRBV25-1 and TRBJ2-3, with D tentatively TRBD2 (5 bases). The V and J ends lost 6 bases and 6 bases respectively, with 19 bases between them. The CDR3 consists of 15 residues. Germline CDR1 reads MGHDK; CDR2 reads SYGVNS. In DNA, the CDR3 is TGTGCCAGCAGGCCCCGGCGCGGGTTCGGGGATACGCAGTATTTT. This encodes CASRPRRGFGDTQYF. Full variable domain (rest looked up from reference TRBV25-1 and TRBJ2-3): EADIYQTPRYLVIGTGKKITLECSQTMGHDKMYWYQQDPGMELHLIHYSYGVNSTEKGDLSSESTVSRIRTEHFPLTLESARPSHTSQYLCASRPRRGFGDTQYFGPGTRLTVL.

This clone occurred a few times. The CDR3 sequence is CASSSVSGGDGTGELFF. DNA of the CDR3: TGTGCCAGCAGCTCCGTTTCCGGGGGAGATGGCACCGGGGAGCTGTTTTTT. The V gene is TRBV5-5, the J gene TRBJ2-2; possibly TRBD2 for D (6 bases). The V and J ends lost 3 bases and 4 bases respectively, with 19 bases between them. CDR1 SGHKS and CDR2 YYEKEE come from the germline V gene (reference sequence). This CDR3 is 17 amino acids long. The entire variable domain, with the rest obtained from reference TRBV5-5 and TRBJ2-2, is as follows: DAGVTQSPTHLIKTRGQQVTLRCSPISGHKSVSWYQQVLGQGPQFIFQYYEKEERGRGNFPDRFSARQFPNYSSELNVNALLLGDSALYLCASSSVSGGDGTGELFFGEGSRLTVL.

The genes are TRBV9 and TRBJ2-5, with 12 bases that match TRBD2. The germline CDR1 and CDR2 sequences are SGDLS and YYNGEE. This CDR3 spans 16 amino acids. Trimming cost V 3 bases and J 5 bases; bases outside gene matches: 8. The CDR3 loop reads CASSGTSGTAGETQYF. The CDR3 DNA is TGTGCCAGCAGCGGGACTAGCGGGACGGCTGGGGAGACCCAGTACTTC.

This CDR3 is CASSLDSDGGALDNEQFF. The CDR3 nucleotides read TGTGCCAGCAGCTTAGATTCAGACGGGGGGGCGTTGGACAATGAGCAGTTCTTC. The rearrangement uses TRBV11-2 and TRBJ2-1; TRBD2 matches at 8 bases. From germline, CDR1 is SGHAT and CDR2 FQNNGV. V was pared by 0 bases and J by 5 bases, with 12 bases of the junction left unmatched. The CDR3 spans 18 residues.

V and J are TRBV6-5 and TRBJ2-3; 11 nucleotides match TRBD1. CDR1 is MNHEY, CDR2 SVGAGI, per germline. The CDR3 runs 14 residues. Trimming at V came to 6 bases and at J to 6 bases, leaving 5 bases not matched to a gene. The CDR3 sequence: CASRDRGPYDTQYF. CDR3 bases: TGTGCCAGCAGGGACAGGGGGCCCTACGATACGCAGTATTTT.

This CDR3 is CATHTVDRAYNEQFF. CDR3 sequence (DNA): TGTGCCACGCACACTGTAGACAGGGCCTACAATGAGCAGTTCTTC. The V gene is TRBV6-6, the J gene TRBJ2-1; 7 positions agree with TRBD1. The J segment lost 2 bases and the V segment lost 10 bases, leaving 11 bases of the junction unmatched. Germline V gives CDR1 MNHNY, CDR2 SVGAGI (reference sequence). This CDR3 spans 15 amino acids.

This clone was recorded only once. The chain is built from TRBV7-3 and TRBJ1-1; perhaps TRBD1 as D (5 bases). V dropped 2 bases and J dropped 0 bases, with 19 bases sitting between them. Germline CDR1 and CDR2: SGHTA and FQGTGA. This CDR3 comprises 18 residues. CDR3 amino acids: CASSLPSTVGALNTEAFF. For the CDR3, the DNA is TGTGCCAGCAGCTTACCATCGACAGTCGGGGCTCTGAACACTGAAGCTTTCTTT.

J is TRBJ2-1 and V is TRBV5-1; 9 positions agree with TRBD2. CDR3 length: 17 residues. The V and J ends lost 0 bases and 2 bases, in that order; junction bases with no gene match: 6. The germline V gene encodes CDR1 SGHRS and CDR2 YFSETQ. CDR3 DNA sequence: TGCGCCAGCAGCTTGGAACCTAGCGGGATTGCCTACAATGAGCAGTTCTTC. Protein: CASSLEPSGIAYNEQFF.

The rearrangement links TRBV6-1 to TRBJ1-5; 10 nucleotides match TRBD1. Trimming at V came to 1 base and at J to 2 bases, leaving 5 bases not matched to a gene. Germline V gene data show CDR1 as MNHNS and CDR2 as SASEGT. There are 17 residues in the CDR3. The CDR3 is CASSEGDRGGGNQPQHF. In DNA form, the CDR3 reads TGTGCCAGCAGTGAAGGGGACAGGGGAGGAGGCAATCAGCCCCAGCATTTT.

This clone is a singleton in its sample. V and J are TRBV27 and TRBJ1-2, with D maybe TRBD1 (5 bases). Germline V gene lookup returns CDR1 MNHEY and CDR2 SMNVEV (reference sequence). This CDR3 comprises 13 residues. V was trimmed by 3 bases and J by 0 bases, leaving 5 bases between them. In nucleotides, the CDR3 is TGTGCCAGCAGTTTGGGACCTAACTATGGCTACACCTTC. Encoded protein: CASSLGPNYGYTF.

V usage is TRBV7-2 and J usage is TRBJ1-6; 10 bases map to TRBD1. Germline V gene lookup returns CDR1 SGHTA and CDR2 FQGNSA. This CDR3 is 15 amino acids long. Trimming removed 5 bases from V and 4 bases from J; junction bases left unmatched: 2. CDR3 in amino acids: CASSPDRGYNSPLHF. The CDR3 coding sequence is TGTGCCAGCAGCCCGGACAGGGGGTATAATTCACCCCTCCACTTT.

J is TRBJ2-7 and V is TRBV5-1; 7 bases map to TRBD1. CDR1 and CDR2 from the germline V gene are SGHRS and YFSETQ. The CDR3 runs to 17 residues. J was trimmed by 0 bases and V by 3 bases; bases with no gene match: 12. In DNA form, the CDR3 reads TGCGCCAGCAGCTCCTCCCCAACGACAGGGATCTCCTACGAGCAGTACTTC. It is translated as CASSSSPTTGISYEQYF. Full variable domain (outside the CDR3, taken from reference TRBV5-1 and TRBJ2-7): KAGVTQTPRYLIKTRGQQVTLSCSPISGHRSVSWYQQTPGQGLQFLFEYFSETQRNKGNFPGRFSGRQFSNSRSEMNVSTLELGDSALYLCASSSSPTTGISYEQYFGPGTRLTVT.

This chain joins TRBV27 and TRBJ2-1; D unresolved. V lost 1 base, J lost 5 bases, and 24 bases lay in between. The length of the CDR3 is 19 residues. The germline V gene encodes CDR1 MNHEY and CDR2 SMNVEV (reference sequence). The CDR3 nucleotides read TGTGCCAGCAGTTTATACCCCCCTGGCCCCCCGAACCTCAACAATGAGCAGTTCTTC. Translated, it gives CASSLYPPGPPNLNNEQFF.

V usage is TRBV3-1 (or the pseudogene TRBV3-2) and J usage is TRBJ2-5, with 13 bases fitting TRBD2. J was trimmed by 5 bases and V by 5 bases; bases with no gene match: 11. Germline CDR1 and CDR2: LGHDT and YNNKEL (reference sequence). This CDR3 spans 17 amino acids. CDR3 DNA sequence: TGTGCCAGCAGCAAAATGGGACTAGCGGGGTTTGGGGAGACCCAGTACTTC. This encodes CASSKMGLAGFGETQYF.

The chain joins TRBV6-5 to TRBJ2-1; 8 bases are shared with TRBD2. Germline assignment: CDR1 MNHEY and CDR2 SVGAGI. The CDR3 consists of 14 residues. J gave up 3 bases and V 6 bases, and 4 bases lay outside the gene matches. The CDR3 bases are TGTGCCAGCAGAGGGACTAGAAACTACAATGAGCAGTTCTTC. Translation: CASRGTRNYNEQFF.

The genes are TRBV28 and TRBJ1-1, with D uncertain. V lost 3 bases to trimming and J lost 6 bases, with 17 bases between them. The CDR3 spans 15 residues. Germline-derived CDR1 and CDR2 are MDHEN and SYDVKM. CDR3 protein: CASSFRRTAGAEAFF. The CDR3 coding sequence is TGTGCCAGCAGTTTCCGGCGGACGGCCGGCGCTGAAGCTTTCTTT.

A single count supports this clone. The chain combines TRBV6-4 with TRBJ1-1; TRBD1 matches 8 bases. Germline CDR1 is MRHNA and CDR2 is SNTAGT. Unmatched junction bases numbered 6, after V lost 0 bases and J lost 0 bases. The CDR3 sequence is 17 residues long. CDR3 sequence reads: CASSDSLADRVNTEAFF. The DNA of the CDR3 is TGTGCCAGCAGTGACTCACTCGCGGACAGGGTGAACACTGAAGCTTTCTTT.

The rearrangement links TRBV27 to TRBJ2-2; TRBD1 is a possible D gene (6 bases). There are 12 residues in the CDR3. Trimming removed 5 bases from V and 7 bases from J, with 8 bases in between. Germline values: CDR1 MNHEY, CDR2 SMNVEV (reference sequence). The CDR3 DNA is TGTGCCAGCAGTGACAGGATCGGGGAGCTGTTTTTT. It is translated as CASSDRIGELFF.

The gene calls are TRBV28 and TRBJ2-7, with TRBD1 identical over 7 bases. The CDR3 is 13 residues long. With 5 bases clipped from V and 3 bases from J, the junction kept 4 bases outside the gene matches. The V gene's germline CDR1 is MDHEN and CDR2 SYDVKM. Here the CDR3 reads CASSPRDSYEQYF. The CDR3 coding sequence is TGTGCCAGCAGTCCTCGGGACAGCTACGAGCAGTACTTC.

This clone was recorded only once. This sequence joins TRBV18 and TRBJ1-6; 8 bases map to TRBD1. The CDR3 consists of 15 residues. V dropped 2 bases and J dropped 5; count of bases not matched to a gene: 2. Germline V gene data show CDR1 as KGHSH and CDR2 as LQKENI. The CDR3 bases are TGTGCCAGCTCACCAACGACAGGGGATAATTCACCCCTCCACTTT. As protein: CASSPTTGDNSPLHF.

This clone has just one count. The rearrangement joins TRBV1 to TRBJ1-4; TRBD1 is taken as the D call from the table, unchecked against the DNA. TRBV1 is termed a pseudogene. This CDR3 spans 19 amino acids. In DNA form, the CDR3 reads TGCACCAGCAGCCAAGGAGACAGGCCCGGGTGTTCGGCTAATGAAAAACTGTTTTTT. Translation gives CTSSQGDRPGCSANEKLFF.